This TCR beta chain stems from a study of cytomegalovirus exposure and HLA in healthy donors. Regarding the study as a whole: Cytomegalovirus status, reportedly, was diagnosed with high specificity and sensitivity by the classifier. Most TCR sequences showed up rarely, but some public TCRs showed up in many donors.

Of note for this clone: No antigen is known for it.

The repertoire was sequenced with immunoSEQ multiplex PCR; TCRdb's copy has only in-frame clones and lacks some. The data hold around 130,000 clones, with about nine tenths observed a single time. The CDR3 consists of 15 residues. The germline CDR1 and CDR2 sequences are SGHTA and FQGNSA. J gave up 2 bases and V 6 bases, and 4 bases lay outside the gene matches. The receptor was derived from a man aged 30 to 39 in good health and CMV-seronegative. Sequenced input: PBMCs. The chain is built from TRBV7-2 and TRBJ2-6; 7 bases line up with TRBD1. The chain's CDR3 is CASSRGGTGANVLTF. For the CDR3, the DNA is TGTGCCAGCAGTCGAGGGGGCACTGGGGCCAACGTCCTGACTTTC.